This T cell receptor beta chain was identified during a study of early T cells in non-severe SARS-CoV-2 infection. On the study more broadly: Sequencing input comprised bulk RNA from unsorted whole blood; chain pairing was not available.

Overall study results and limits: Matching results from VDJdb favored anti-spike CD8 responses, leaving private and CD4 specificities undetected.

The CDR3 totals 12 residues. V gave up 5 bases and J gave up 10 bases, with 12 bases separating them. As concerns this clonotype: No antigen is known for it.

A single record per CDR3 protein comes from TCRdb applying MiXCR to the 5' RACE reads. The sample carries around 65,000 distinct CDR3 sequences, roughly 13% recorded once. The genes are TRBV12-3 or TRBV12-4 and TRBJ2-1, with D tentatively TRBD1 (5 bases). This sequence originates from an adult who was a healthcare worker with PCR-confirmed SARS-CoV-2 infection or an uninfected control (not recorded which). Sequences were derived from whole blood, sampled at baseline. Here the CDR3 reads CASSPDSSEQFF. The CDR3 nucleotides read TGTGCCAGCAGTCCCGACAGTTCGGAGCAGTTCTTC.